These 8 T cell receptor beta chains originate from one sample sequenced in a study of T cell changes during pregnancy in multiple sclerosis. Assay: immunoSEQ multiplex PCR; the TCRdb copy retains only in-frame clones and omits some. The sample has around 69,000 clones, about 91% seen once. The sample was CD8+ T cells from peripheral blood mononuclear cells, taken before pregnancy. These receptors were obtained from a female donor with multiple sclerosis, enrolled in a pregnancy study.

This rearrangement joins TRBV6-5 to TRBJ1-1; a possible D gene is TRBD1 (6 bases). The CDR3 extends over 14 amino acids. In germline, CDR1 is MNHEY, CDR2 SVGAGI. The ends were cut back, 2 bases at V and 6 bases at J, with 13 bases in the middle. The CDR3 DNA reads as TGTGCCAGCAGTTACGGGGGCGTAGGCCCTGAAGCTTTCTTT. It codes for CASSYGGVGPEAFF.

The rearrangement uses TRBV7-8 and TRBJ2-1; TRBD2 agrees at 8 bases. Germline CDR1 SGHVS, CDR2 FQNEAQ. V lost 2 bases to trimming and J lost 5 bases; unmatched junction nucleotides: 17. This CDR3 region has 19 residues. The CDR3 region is CASSLNSGGTLPRDNEQFF. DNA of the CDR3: TGTGCCAGCAGCTTAAACAGCGGGGGAACTCTCCCTCGGGACAATGAGCAGTTCTTC.

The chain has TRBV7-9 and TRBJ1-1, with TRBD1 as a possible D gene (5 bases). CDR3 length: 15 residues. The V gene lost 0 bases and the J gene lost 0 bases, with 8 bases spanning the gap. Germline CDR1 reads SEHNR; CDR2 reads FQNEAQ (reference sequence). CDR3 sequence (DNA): TGTGCCAGCAGCTTAGCGGAGGGGATGAACACTGAAGCTTTCTTT. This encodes CASSLAEGMNTEAFF.

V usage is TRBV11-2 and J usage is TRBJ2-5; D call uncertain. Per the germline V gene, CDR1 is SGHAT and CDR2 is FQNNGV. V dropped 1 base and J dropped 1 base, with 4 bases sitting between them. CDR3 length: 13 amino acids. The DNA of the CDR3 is TGTGCCAGCAGCTTAGGGCTCCAAGAGACCCAGTACTTC. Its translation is CASSLGLQETQYF.

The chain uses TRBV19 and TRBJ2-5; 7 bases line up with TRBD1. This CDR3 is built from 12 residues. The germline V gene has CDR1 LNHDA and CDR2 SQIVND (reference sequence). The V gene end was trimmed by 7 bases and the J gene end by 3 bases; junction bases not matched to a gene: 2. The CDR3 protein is CASKTGEETQYF. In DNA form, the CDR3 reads TGTGCCAGTAAAACAGGGGAAGAGACCCAGTACTTC. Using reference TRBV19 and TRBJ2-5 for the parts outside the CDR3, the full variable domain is DGGITQSPKYLFRKEGQNVTLSCEQNLNHDAMYWYRQDPGQGLRLIYYSQIVNDFQKGDIAEGYSVSREKKESFPLTVTSAQKNPTAFYLCASKTGEETQYFGPGTRLLVL.

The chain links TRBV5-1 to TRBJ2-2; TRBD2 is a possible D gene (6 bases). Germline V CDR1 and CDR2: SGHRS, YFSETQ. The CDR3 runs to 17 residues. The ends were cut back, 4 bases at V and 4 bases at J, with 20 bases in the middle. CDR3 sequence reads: CASSPGPWRGGTGELFF. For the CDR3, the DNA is TGCGCCAGCAGCCCGGGGCCTTGGAGGGGAGGCACCGGGGAGCTGTTTTTT.

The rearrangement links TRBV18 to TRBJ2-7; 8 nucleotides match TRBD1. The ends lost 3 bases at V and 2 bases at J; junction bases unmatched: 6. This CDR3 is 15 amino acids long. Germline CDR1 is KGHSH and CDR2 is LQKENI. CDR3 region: CASSPFRDRTYEQYF. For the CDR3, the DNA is TGTGCCAGCTCACCTTTCCGGGACAGGACCTACGAGCAGTACTTC.

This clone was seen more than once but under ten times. The CDR3 region has the DNA TGTGCCAGCAGTGAGACCGGAGCTGGAAACACCATATATTTT. Its translation: CASSETGAGNTIYF. The chain joins TRBV2 to TRBJ1-3; D call uncertain. Trimming shortened V by 3 bases and J by 2 bases, and 8 bases separated the two germline ends. There are 14 residues in the CDR3. Germline V CDR1 and CDR2: SNHLY, FYNNEI.